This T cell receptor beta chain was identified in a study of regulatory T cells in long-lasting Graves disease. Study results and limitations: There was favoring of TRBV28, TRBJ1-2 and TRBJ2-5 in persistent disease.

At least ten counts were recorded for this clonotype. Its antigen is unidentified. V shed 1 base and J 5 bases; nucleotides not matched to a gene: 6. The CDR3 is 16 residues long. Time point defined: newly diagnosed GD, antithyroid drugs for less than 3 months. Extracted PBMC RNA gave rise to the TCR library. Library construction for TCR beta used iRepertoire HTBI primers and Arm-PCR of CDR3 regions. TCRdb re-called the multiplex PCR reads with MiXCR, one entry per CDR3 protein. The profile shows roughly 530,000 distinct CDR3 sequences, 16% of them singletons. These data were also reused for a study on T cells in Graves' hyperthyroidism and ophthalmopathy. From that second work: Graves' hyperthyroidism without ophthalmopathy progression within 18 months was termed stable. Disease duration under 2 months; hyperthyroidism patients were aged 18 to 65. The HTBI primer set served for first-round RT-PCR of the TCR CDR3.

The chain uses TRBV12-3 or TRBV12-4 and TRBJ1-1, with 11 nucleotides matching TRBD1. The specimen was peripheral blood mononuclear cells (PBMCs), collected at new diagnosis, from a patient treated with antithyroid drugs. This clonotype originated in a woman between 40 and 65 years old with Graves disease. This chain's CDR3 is CASSLGDRGGWTEAFF. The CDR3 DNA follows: TGTGCCAGCAGTTTAGGGGACAGGGGGGGGTGGACTGAAGCTTTCTTT.